This T cell receptor (beta chain) was captured by sequencing in a study of CD8 T cells in ankylosing spondylitis (dated by TCRdb to 2017 to 2019). Background for the entire study: T cell receptor beta repertoires were profiled in healthy donors and ankylosing spondylitis patients so that disease-linked TCR variants could be found. The full study cohort was made up of about 24 ankylosing spondylitis patients and fewer than 120 healthy donors. Peripheral blood was sampled, and synovial fluid was additionally collected from ankylosing spondylitis patients. The investigation overall reported the following: Blood from ankylosing spondylitis patients appeared to be characterized by a TCR beta motif composed of about eight highly homologous amino acid variants. The disease-linked clones showed a CD8+ phenotype and occurred at relatively low frequencies in peripheral blood. Some motif variants were previously reported in synovial fluid and blood of reactive arthritis patients, suggesting common disease-initiation mechanisms. Significant enrichment of the disease-linked clones was reported in matched synovial fluid samples from ankylosing spondylitis patients.

CDR1 and CDR2 are drawn from the germline V gene: MNHEY, SVGAGI. The CDR3 spans 15 residues, from the cysteine through the phenylalanine. The read is trimmed to its CDR3 DNA, 45 bases read in frame from base 1. The germline ends are 13 bases apart after V is trimmed by 4 bases and J by 1 base. The listed sequencing device is Illumina HiSeq 2500. Quantitative 5'-RACE with molecular barcodes was used to prepare TCR beta libraries. Per the original workflow: Disease-linked TCR variants were identified with a new computational method built on a probabilistic model of VDJ rearrangement. Through fastp at Q25 and MiXCR, TCRdb rebuilt clones from the public reads, retaining in-frame beta chains. Rows are combined by CDR3 protein, so each entry shows the most common genes and DNA. Clone size and V and J calls follow TCRdb, not the original study. Present in this sample are around 300,000 distinct CDR3 sequences, roughly 15% of which were seen just once. The leading ten clones occupy around 0.99% of the sample.

Concerning this clonotype itself: It has no known antigen specificity. Per-nucleotide qualities are absent, and no much larger clonotype sits a single base away.

The rearranged chain carries TRBV6-5 and TRBJ1-1, with a weak D call of TRBD1 (5 bases match). Sequenced: blood, either unsorted or a sorted T cell fraction (not recorded which). The clonotype comes from a male donor with ankylosing spondylitis or in good health (not recorded which). The sequence in DNA is TGTGCCAGCAGTTCCCAGGGAGGAGAGAACACTGAAGCTTTCTTT. This gives the protein CASSSQGGENTEAFF.